A single sample is the source of the 24 T cell receptor beta chains below, sequenced in a study of tumor-infiltrating lymphocytes in oesophageal squamous cell carcinoma. TCRdb reanalysed the PCR reads using MiXCR and keeps one entry per CDR3 protein. The sample has some 16,000 distinct CDR3 sequences, around 52% seen once. The sample comprised esophageal tumor tissue. The receptors here all came from a male donor with esophageal squamous cell carcinoma.

The sample holds one count of this clonotype. V gene TRBV7-6 combines with J gene TRBJ1-1, with 7 nucleotides matching TRBD1. CDR1 is SGHVS and CDR2 is FNYEAQ in the germline V gene. The V gene end was trimmed by 0 bases and the J gene end by 6 bases; junction bases not matched to a gene: 4. The CDR3 contains 14 residues. The CDR3 coding sequence is TGTGCCAGCAGCTTAGCGCAGGGGGGGCCTGAAGCTTTCTTT. Amino acid sequence: CASSLAQGGPEAFF.

In this sample, this clonotype turned up many times. The rearrangement uses TRBV19 and TRBJ2-1, with unresolved D. Germline V gene data show CDR1 as LNHDA and CDR2 as SQIVND (reference sequence). Trimming cost V 4 bases and J 6 bases, with 16 bases left between them. The length of the CDR3 is 15 residues. The CDR3 region is CASSTRPVGINEQFF. The CDR3 DNA sequence: TGTGCCAGTAGTACCCGACCTGTGGGGATCAATGAGCAGTTCTTC.

This clonotype was observed many times. This chain links TRBV12-3 or TRBV12-4 with TRBJ2-1; no reliable D call. With the DNA end fitting TRBJ2-7 better, the J assignment may be wrong. This CDR3 contains 13 residues. Here the CDR3 reads CASTVSSYNEQYF. CDR3 nucleotide sequence: TGTGCCAGTACAGTTAGCTCCTACAATGAGCAGTACTTC.

This clonotype was picked up a small number of times. The chain recombines TRBV7-4 with TRBJ2-5; D might be TRBD1 (6 bases). V lost 5 bases to trimming and J lost 1 base, with 11 bases between them. The CDR3 totals 14 residues. CDR1 and CDR2 from the germline V gene are SGHVT and SQSDAQ. The CDR3 region is CASSQVGAQETQYF. The DNA for the CDR3 is TGTGCCAGCAGCCAAGTGGGGGCCCAAGAGACCCAGTACTTC. The full variable domain, its missing parts supplied by reference TRBV7-4 and TRBJ2-5, is GAGVSQSPRYKVAKRGRDVALRCDSISGHVTLYWYRQTLGQGSEVLTYSQSDAQRDKSGRPSGRFSAERPERSVSTLKIQRTEQGDSAVYLCASSQVGAQETQYFGPGTRLLVL.

The chain couples TRBV7-5 to TRBJ2-4. The DNA end is more similar to TRBJ2-5, so the J call may be wrong. TRBV7-5 represents a pseudogene. This CDR3 has 12 amino acids. DNA for the CDR3: TGTATCTCTTTTGGCTGGCAAGAGACCCAGTACTTC. Translating gives CISFGWQETQYF.

The V gene is TRBV7-9, the J gene TRBJ2-5; D is unclear. The DNA end favors TRBJ2-1, so the J call may be wrong. CDR3 length equals 12 residues. The V gene's germline CDR1 is SEHNR and CDR2 FQNEAQ (reference sequence). CDR3 sequence reads: CASSLEIGEQFF. CDR3 nucleotides: TGTGCCAGCAGTCTAGAGATAGGTGAGCAGTTCTTC.

Points on this clonotype: The junction and the germline gene differ at one end; a read error may be behind it. The chain carries TRBV7-2 and TRBJ2-4; D not certain. In germline, CDR1 is SGHTA, CDR2 FQGNSA. This CDR3 contains 13 residues. The CDR3 bases are TGTGCCAGCAGTCCACAGATGAACACTGAAGCTTTCTTC. This translates into CASSPQMNTEAFF.

This clonotype was seen a few times. The V and J genes are TRBV7-2 and TRBJ2-3; tentative D call: TRBD2 (6 bases). The J call may not be correct, given that the DNA end is closer to TRBJ2-1. CDR1 SGHTA and CDR2 FQGNSA come from the germline V gene. CDR3 length equals 14 residues. Here the CDR3 reads CASSIGLHNNEQFF. CDR3 in DNA: TGTGCCAGCAGCATTGGACTACATAACAATGAGCAGTTCTTC.

V gene TRBV7-3 combines with J gene TRBJ2-3, with TRBD1 matching over 8 bases. Trimming at V came to 1 base and at J to 2 bases, leaving 8 bases not matched to a gene. This CDR3 comprises 17 residues. The germline V gene encodes CDR1 SGHTA and CDR2 FQGTGA. The CDR3 DNA sequence: TGTGCCAGCAGCTTAAGCGTTCACAGGGGGTCCACAGATACGCAGTATTTT. It specifies CASSLSVHRGSTDTQYF. The full variable domain, with the rest looked up from reference TRBV7-3 and TRBJ2-3, is GAGVSQTPSNKVTEKGKYVELRCDPISGHTALYWYRQSLGQGPEFLIYFQGTGAADDSGLPNDRFFAVRPEGSVSTLKIQRTERGDSAVYLCASSLSVHRGSTDTQYFGPGTRLTVL.

The chain uses TRBV12-3 or TRBV12-4 and TRBJ1-2; 7 nucleotides align to TRBD1. Losses at the gene ends were 5 bases for V and 3 bases for J; bases not matched to a gene: 6. CDR3 size: 14 residues. This CDR3 reads CASSARQGDYGYTF. CDR3 DNA sequence: TGTGCCAGCAGTGCCCGACAGGGCGACTATGGCTACACCTTC.

The rearrangement uses TRBV7-3 and TRBJ2-1, with TRBD2 identical over 7 bases. The germline V gene has CDR1 SGHTA and CDR2 FQGTGA. V gave up 4 bases and J gave up 2 bases; unmatched junction bases: 5. The CDR3 is 15 residues long. The CDR3 protein is CASSSSGTTYNEQFF. The CDR3 DNA sequence: TGTGCCAGCAGCTCCTCCGGGACTACCTACAATGAGCAGTTCTTC.

As concerns this clonotype: Compared with germline, one end of the junction differs, possibly owing to a read error. J is TRBJ1-1 and V is TRBV5-3; D possibly corresponds to TRBD1 (5 bases). TRBV5-3 is an ORF for which the function is uncertain. The CDR3 spans 14 residues. In DNA, the CDR3 is TGTGCCAGCAGCTCAGGGTCCGGGGGCACTGAAGCTTTCTTT. Its translation is CASSSGSGGTEAFF.

In this sample, this clonotype turned up a few times. The chain links TRBV7-8 to TRBJ1-2; D is uncertain. From germline, CDR1 is SGHVS and CDR2 FQNEAQ. This CDR3 region has 15 residues. V lost 1 base to trimming and J lost 1 base, with 10 bases between them. The CDR3 DNA reads TGTGCCAGCAGCTTAGGATCCGGGTTTAACTATGGCTACACCTTC. It is translated as CASSLGSGFNYGYTF.

This clonotype was observed at least ten times. The chain couples TRBV10-1 to TRBJ2-3, with 10 bases matching TRBD2. V lost 5 bases, J lost 4 bases, and 6 bases stayed unmatched. CDR3 length: 15 residues. CDR1 WNHNN and CDR2 SYGVQD come from the germline V gene (reference sequence). The CDR3 sequence: CASSSKREGADTQYF. The DNA for the CDR3 is TGCGCCAGCAGTTCGAAGCGGGAGGGAGCAGATACGCAGTATTTT.

The chain recombines TRBV7-8 with TRBJ1-1; D gene unclear. V was pared by 5 bases and J by 4 bases, with 14 bases between. The CDR3 sequence is 14 residues long. The V gene's germline CDR1 is SGHVS and CDR2 FQNEAQ. This CDR3 reads CASSLGSAGTEAFF. In nucleotides, the CDR3 is TGTGCCAGCAGCCTAGGTTCGGCGGGCACTGAAGCTTTCTTT.

V usage is TRBV27 and J usage is TRBJ2-3, with a possible D match to TRBD1 (6 bases). Looked up from germline, CDR1 is MNHEY and CDR2 is SMNVEV (reference sequence). Trimming stripped 4 bases from V and 2 bases from J, with 10 bases between. The CDR3 covers 14 residues. The CDR3: CASSWQGFTDTQYF. CDR3 in DNA: TGTGCCAGCAGTTGGCAGGGGTTCACAGATACGCAGTATTTT.

The CDR3 bases are TGTGCCAGCAGCCCCTGGACTAGCGGGATTAACTCTGGGGACAATGAGCAGTTCTTC. Translating it yields CASSPWTSGINSGDNEQFF. The chain carries TRBV7-2 and TRBJ2-1; 12 nucleotides align to TRBD2. Germline-derived CDR1 and CDR2 are SGHTA and FQGNSA. The CDR3 covers 19 residues. Losses at the gene ends were 5 bases for V and 5 bases for J; bases not matched to a gene: 16. The full variable domain, its missing parts supplied by reference TRBV7-2 and TRBJ2-1, is GAGVSQSPSNKVTEKGKDVELRCDPISGHTALYWYRQSLGQGLEFLIYFQGNSAPDKSGLPSDRFSAERTGGSVSTLTIQRTQQEDSAVYLCASSPWTSGINSGDNEQFFGPGTRLTVL.

The rearrangement uses TRBV24-1 and TRBJ2-7, with 7 positions matching TRBD1. The assigned J gene may be wrong: the sequence end matches TRBJ2-5 better. Germline-derived CDR1 and CDR2 are KGHDR and SFDVKD. The CDR3 length is 15 residues. CDR3 bases: TGTGCCACCAGTGATGCCACCTTGACAGGGGAGACCCAGTACTTC. Its protein product is CATSDATLTGETQYF.

The sample holds a few counts of this clonotype. The chain carries TRBV7-8 and TRBJ2-6, with a weak D call TRBD1 (5 bases). Trimming cost V 2 bases and J 2 bases, with 10 bases left between them. The CDR3 length is 16 residues. Per the germline V gene, CDR1 is SGHVS and CDR2 is FQNEAQ. CDR3 loop: CASSLQGLTGANVLTF. CDR3 nucleotides: TGTGCCAGCAGCTTACAGGGCCTCACTGGGGCCAACGTCCTGACTTTC.

The gene calls are TRBV7-2 and TRBJ2-7; D not resolved. This CDR3 has 12 amino acids. V lost 4 bases and J 7 bases, leaving 11 bases between the germline ends. Germline V gene lookup returns CDR1 SGHTA and CDR2 FQGNSA. CDR3 coding DNA: TGTGCCAGCAGCTCTGCTGGCCTGGAGCAGTACTTC. Translated, it gives CASSSAGLEQYF.

This sequence joins TRBV7-6 and TRBJ2-1; 7 nucleotides match TRBD2. Germline CDR1 reads SGHVS; CDR2 reads FNYEAQ. V was pared by 0 bases and J by 4 bases, with 9 bases of the junction left unmatched. CDR3 length equals 17 residues. The CDR3 reads CASSLAQGLAEYNEQFF. The CDR3 DNA reads TGTGCCAGCAGCTTAGCTCAAGGGCTAGCGGAGTACAATGAGCAGTTCTTC.

This clonotype was counted a single time. The rearrangement links TRBV7-8 to TRBJ2-1; 8 bases match TRBD2. The CDR3 spans 14 residues. Trimming cost V 5 bases and J 7 bases; bases outside gene matches: 7. From germline, CDR1 is SGHVS and CDR2 FQNEAQ. CDR3 residues: CASSAGTSVNEQFF. Here the CDR3 DNA reads TGTGCCAGCAGCGCCGGGACTAGTGTAAATGAGCAGTTCTTC.

This sequence joins TRBV20-1 and TRBJ2-3, with 13 bases fitting TRBD2. The J call is in doubt because the DNA end fits TRBJ2-1 better. Germline CDR1 DFQATT, CDR2 SNEGSKA (reference sequence). CDR3 size: 15 residues. The CDR3 nucleotides read TGCAGTGCCACCCCGGGACTAGCGGGAAGTAATGAGCAGTTCTTC. Its translation is CSATPGLAGSNEQFF.

This clonotype was seen ten or more times. V usage is TRBV7-2 and J usage is TRBJ1-5, with unresolved D. V was shortened by 2 bases and J by 2 bases, with 7 bases between the two germline ends. Germline-derived CDR1 and CDR2 are SGHTA and FQGNSA. This CDR3 is 14 amino acids long. CDR3 DNA: TGTGCCAGCAGCTTATTATCTGGCAATCAGCCCCAGCATTTT. This gives the protein CASSLLSGNQPQHF. Complete variable domain (other parts from reference TRBV7-2 and TRBJ1-5): GAGVSQSPSNKVTEKGKDVELRCDPISGHTALYWYRQSLGQGLEFLIYFQGNSAPDKSGLPSDRFSAERTGGSVSTLTIQRTQQEDSAVYLCASSLLSGNQPQHFGDGTRLSIL.